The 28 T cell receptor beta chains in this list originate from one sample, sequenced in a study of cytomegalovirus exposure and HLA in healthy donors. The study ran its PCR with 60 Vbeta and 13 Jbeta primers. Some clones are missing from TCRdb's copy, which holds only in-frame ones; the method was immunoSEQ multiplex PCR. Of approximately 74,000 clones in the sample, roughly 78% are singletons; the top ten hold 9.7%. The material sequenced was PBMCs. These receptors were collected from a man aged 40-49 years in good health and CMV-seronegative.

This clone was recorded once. The CDR3 sequence is CASSLALGGTSIHEQYF. CDR3 nucleotide sequence: TGTGCCAGCAGCTTAGCATTGGGAGGGACTAGTATCCACGAGCAGTACTTC. J is TRBJ2-7 and V is TRBV7-2; 8 nucleotides align to TRBD2. V was clipped by 0 bases and J by 5 bases; unmatched bases: 12. Per germline, CDR1 SGHTA and CDR2 FQGNSA. CDR3 length equals 17 residues.

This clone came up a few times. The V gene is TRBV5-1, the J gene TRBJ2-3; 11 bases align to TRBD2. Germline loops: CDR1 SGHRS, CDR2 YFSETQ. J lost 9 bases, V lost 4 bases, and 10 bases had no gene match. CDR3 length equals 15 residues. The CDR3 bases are TGCGCCAGCAGCGGAGGGACTAGCGGCCCGGGGACGCAGTATTTT. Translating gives CASSGGTSGPGTQYF. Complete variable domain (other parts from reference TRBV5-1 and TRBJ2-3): KAGVTQTPRYLIKTRGQQVTLSCSPISGHRSVSWYQQTPGQGLQFLFEYFSETQRNKGNFPGRFSGRQFSNSRSEMNVSTLELGDSALYLCASSGGTSGPGTQYFGPGTRLTVL.

The CDR3 loop reads CASSASGTDTQYF. Here the CDR3 DNA reads TGTGCCAGCAGCGCTAGCGGGACAGATACGCAGTATTTT. The chain is built from TRBV7-9 and TRBJ2-3, with 8 bases matching TRBD2. The CDR3 has 13 residues. Trimming removed 5 bases from V and 3 bases from J; junction bases left unmatched: 1. CDR1 SEHNR and CDR2 FQNEAQ come from the germline V gene (reference sequence).

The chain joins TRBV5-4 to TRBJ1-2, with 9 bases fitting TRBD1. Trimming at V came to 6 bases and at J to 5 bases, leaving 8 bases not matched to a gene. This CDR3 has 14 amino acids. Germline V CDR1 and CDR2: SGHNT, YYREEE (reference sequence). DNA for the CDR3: TGTGCCAGCAACAAGGGGGGACAGGGTTATGGCTACACCTTC. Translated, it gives CASNKGGQGYGYTF.

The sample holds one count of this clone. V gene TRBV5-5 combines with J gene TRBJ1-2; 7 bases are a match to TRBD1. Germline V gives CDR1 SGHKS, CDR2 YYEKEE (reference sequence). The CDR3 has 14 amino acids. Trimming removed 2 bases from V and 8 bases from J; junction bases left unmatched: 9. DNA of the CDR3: TGTGCCAGCAGCTTTTCACGGGACAGTTCAGGCTACACCTTC. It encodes CASSFSRDSSGYTF.

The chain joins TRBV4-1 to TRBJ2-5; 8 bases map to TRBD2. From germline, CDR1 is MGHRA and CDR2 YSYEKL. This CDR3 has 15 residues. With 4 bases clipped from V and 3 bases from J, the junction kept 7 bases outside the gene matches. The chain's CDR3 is CASSLAGGGEETQYF. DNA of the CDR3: TGCGCCAGCAGCCTCGCGGGGGGTGGGGAAGAGACCCAGTACTTC.

CDR3 DNA: TGTGCCAGCAGCGCCCCGAGCTCCTACGAGCAGTACTTC. Translation gives CASSAPSSYEQYF. The V gene is TRBV7-3, the J gene TRBJ2-7; D gene ambiguous. The ends were cut back, 5 bases at V and 0 bases at J, with 8 bases in the middle. The germline CDR1 and CDR2 sequences are SGHTA and FQGTGA. This CDR3 is built from 13 residues.

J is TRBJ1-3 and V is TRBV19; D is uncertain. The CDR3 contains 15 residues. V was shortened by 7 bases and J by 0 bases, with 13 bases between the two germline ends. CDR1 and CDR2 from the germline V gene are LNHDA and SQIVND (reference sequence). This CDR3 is CASIMAAASGNTIYF. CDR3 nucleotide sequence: TGTGCCAGTATCATGGCAGCGGCCTCTGGAAACACCATATATTTT.

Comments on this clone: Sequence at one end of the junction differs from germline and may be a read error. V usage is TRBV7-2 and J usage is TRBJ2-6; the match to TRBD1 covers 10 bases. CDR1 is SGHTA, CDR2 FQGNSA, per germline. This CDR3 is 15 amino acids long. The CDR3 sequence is CASSLKTGGLDGLSF. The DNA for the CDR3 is TGTGCCAGCAGCTTAAAGACAGGGGGCCTCGACGGCTTGTCTTTC.

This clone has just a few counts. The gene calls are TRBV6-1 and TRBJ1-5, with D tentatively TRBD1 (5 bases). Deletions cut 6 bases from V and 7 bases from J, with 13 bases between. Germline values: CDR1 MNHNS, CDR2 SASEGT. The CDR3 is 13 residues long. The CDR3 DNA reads TGTGCCAGCAGACTCACCCAGGGCCAGCCCCAGCATTTT. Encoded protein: CASRLTQGQPQHF.

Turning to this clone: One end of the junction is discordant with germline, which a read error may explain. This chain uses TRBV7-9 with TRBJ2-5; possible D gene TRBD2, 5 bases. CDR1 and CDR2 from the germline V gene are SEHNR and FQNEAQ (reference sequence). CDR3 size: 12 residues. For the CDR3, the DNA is TGTTCCAGCAGCCCAAGCGGAGAGACCCAGTACTTC. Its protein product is CSSSPSGETQYF.

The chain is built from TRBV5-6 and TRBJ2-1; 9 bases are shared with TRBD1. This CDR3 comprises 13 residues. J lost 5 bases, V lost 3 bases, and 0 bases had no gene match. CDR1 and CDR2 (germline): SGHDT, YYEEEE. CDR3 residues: CASSWDRDNEQFF. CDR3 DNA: TGTGCCAGCAGCTGGGACAGGGACAATGAGCAGTTCTTC.

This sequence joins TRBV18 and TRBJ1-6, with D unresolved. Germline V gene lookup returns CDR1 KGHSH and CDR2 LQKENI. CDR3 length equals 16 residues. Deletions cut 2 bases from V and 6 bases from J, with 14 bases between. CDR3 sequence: CASSPGLGSGNSPLHF. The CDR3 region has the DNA TGTGCCAGCTCACCAGGCTTAGGTTCGGGTAATTCACCCCTCCACTTT.

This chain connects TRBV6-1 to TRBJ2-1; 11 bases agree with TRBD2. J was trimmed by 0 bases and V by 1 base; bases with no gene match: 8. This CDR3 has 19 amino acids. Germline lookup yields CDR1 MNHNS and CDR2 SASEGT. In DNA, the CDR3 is TGTGCCAGCAGTGAAGGACTAGCGGGAATGGGGAGCTCCTACAATGAGCAGTTCTTC. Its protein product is CASSEGLAGMGSSYNEQFF.

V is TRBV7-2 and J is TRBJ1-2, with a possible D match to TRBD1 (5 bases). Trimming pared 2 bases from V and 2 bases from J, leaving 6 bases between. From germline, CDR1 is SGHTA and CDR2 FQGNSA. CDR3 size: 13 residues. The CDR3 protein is CASSLRGNYGYTF. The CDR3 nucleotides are TGTGCCAGCAGCTTACGGGGGAACTATGGCTACACCTTC.

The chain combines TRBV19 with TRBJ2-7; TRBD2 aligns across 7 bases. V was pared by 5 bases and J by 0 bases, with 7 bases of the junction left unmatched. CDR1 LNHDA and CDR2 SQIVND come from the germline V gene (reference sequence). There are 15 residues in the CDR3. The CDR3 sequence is CASSHPGGSSYEQYF. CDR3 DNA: TGTGCCAGTAGTCATCCCGGGGGGAGCTCCTACGAGCAGTACTTC.

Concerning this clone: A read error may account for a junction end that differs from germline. The CDR3: CSSRTGSKRGASTDTQYF. In nucleotides, the CDR3 is TGTTCCAGCAGGACAGGGTCAAAGCGGGGGGCAAGCACAGATACGCAGTATTTT. The chain links TRBV7-9 to TRBJ2-3; maybe TRBD2 (9 bases). Germline CDR1 and CDR2: SEHNR and FQNEAQ (reference sequence). CDR3 length equals 18 residues.

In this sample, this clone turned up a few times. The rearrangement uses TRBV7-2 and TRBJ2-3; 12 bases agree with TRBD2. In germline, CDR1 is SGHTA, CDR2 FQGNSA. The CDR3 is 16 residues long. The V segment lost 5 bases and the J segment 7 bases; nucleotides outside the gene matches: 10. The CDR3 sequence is CASSDRTSGDRYTQYF. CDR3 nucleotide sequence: TGTGCCAGCAGCGACCGGACTAGCGGGGATCGATATACGCAGTATTTT.

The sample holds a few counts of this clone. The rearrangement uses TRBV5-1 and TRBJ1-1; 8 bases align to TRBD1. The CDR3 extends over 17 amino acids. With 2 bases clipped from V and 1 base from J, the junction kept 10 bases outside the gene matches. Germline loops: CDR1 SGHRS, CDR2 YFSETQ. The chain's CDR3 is CASSFSPTGTGNTEAFF. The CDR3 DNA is TGCGCCAGCAGCTTTAGTCCTACCGGGACAGGGAACACTGAAGCTTTCTTT.

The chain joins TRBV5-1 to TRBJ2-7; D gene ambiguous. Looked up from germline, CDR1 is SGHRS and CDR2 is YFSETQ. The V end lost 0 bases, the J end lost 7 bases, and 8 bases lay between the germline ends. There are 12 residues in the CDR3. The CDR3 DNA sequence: TGCGCCAGCAGCTTGGTCAGGCAGGAGCAGTACTTC. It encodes CASSLVRQEQYF.

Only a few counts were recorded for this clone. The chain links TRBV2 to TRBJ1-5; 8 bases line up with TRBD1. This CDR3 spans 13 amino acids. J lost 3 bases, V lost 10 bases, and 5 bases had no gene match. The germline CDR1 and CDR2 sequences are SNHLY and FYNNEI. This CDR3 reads CATGQGNNQPQHF. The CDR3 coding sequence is TGTGCCACTGGACAGGGCAACAATCAGCCCCAGCATTTT.

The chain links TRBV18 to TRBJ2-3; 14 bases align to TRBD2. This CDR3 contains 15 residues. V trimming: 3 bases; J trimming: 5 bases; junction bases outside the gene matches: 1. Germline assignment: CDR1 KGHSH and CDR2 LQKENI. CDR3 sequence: CASSPGLAGVDTQYF. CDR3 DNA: TGTGCCAGCTCACCGGGACTAGCGGGGGTAGATACGCAGTATTTT.

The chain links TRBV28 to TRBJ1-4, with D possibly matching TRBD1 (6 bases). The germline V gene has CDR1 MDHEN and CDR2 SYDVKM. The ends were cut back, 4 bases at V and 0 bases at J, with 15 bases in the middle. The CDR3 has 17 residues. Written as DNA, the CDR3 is TGTGCCAGCAGTTCAGGGGCGGTAGGAACAACTAATGAAAAACTGTTTTTT. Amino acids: CASSSGAVGTTNEKLFF.

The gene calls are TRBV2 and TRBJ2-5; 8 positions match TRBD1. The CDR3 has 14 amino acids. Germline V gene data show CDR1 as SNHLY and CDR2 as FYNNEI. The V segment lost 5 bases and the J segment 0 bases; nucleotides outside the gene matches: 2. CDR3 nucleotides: TGTGCCAGCAGTTTGGACAGGGACCAAGAGACCCAGTACTTC. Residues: CASSLDRDQETQYF.

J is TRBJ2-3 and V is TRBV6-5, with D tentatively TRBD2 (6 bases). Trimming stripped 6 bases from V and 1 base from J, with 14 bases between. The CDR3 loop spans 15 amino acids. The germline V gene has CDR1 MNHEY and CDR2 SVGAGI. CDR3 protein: CASSSGSLGTDTQYF. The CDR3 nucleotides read TGTGCCAGCAGCTCCGGGAGCCTCGGCACAGATACGCAGTATTTT.

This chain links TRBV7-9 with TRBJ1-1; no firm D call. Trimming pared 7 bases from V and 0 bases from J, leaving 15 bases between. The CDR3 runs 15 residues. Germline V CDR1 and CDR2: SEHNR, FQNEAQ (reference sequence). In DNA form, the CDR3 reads TGTGCCAGCACATTCCAGGCCTCAATGAACACTGAAGCTTTCTTT. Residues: CASTFQASMNTEAFF.

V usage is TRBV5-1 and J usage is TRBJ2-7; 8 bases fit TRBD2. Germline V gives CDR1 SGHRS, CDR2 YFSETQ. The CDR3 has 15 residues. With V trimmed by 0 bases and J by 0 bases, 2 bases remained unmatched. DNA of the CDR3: TGCGCCAGCAGCTTGGCCGGGGGGGGCTCCTACGAGCAGTACTTC. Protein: CASSLAGGGSYEQYF.

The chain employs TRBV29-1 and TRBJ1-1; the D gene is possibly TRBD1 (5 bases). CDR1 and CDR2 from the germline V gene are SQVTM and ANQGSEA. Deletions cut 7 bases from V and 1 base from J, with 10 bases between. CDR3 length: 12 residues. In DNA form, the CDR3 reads TGCAGCGGGACAAGACAGAACACTGAAGCTTTCTTT. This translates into CSGTRQNTEAFF.